What follows are 2 T cell receptor beta chains derived from one specimen sequenced in a study of shared clonotypes between healthy human individuals. Measured with immunoSEQ multiplex PCR; TCRdb has only the in-frame clones, and not every one. The data show about 1.4 million clones, with 95% to 97% seen just once and approximately 1.1% held by the top ten. Specimen: naive CD4+ T cells sorted from blood. Subset reported: CD45RA+ positively selected. The receptors stem from a man aged 25-45 years in good health.

The chain links TRBV19 to TRBJ2-3; maybe TRBD2 (5 bases). The germline V and J ends were trimmed by 5 bases and 5 bases, with 17 bases remaining between them. CDR3 size: 15 residues. Germline CDR1 LNHDA, CDR2 SQIVND (reference sequence). In DNA form, the CDR3 reads TGTGCCAGTAGTTTTAGCACGGGATCGGAAGATACGCAGTATTTT. It specifies CASSFSTGSEDTQYF.

The chain combines TRBV7-6 with TRBJ2-7, with D perhaps TRBD2 (5 bases). V lost 4 bases and J lost 3, with 13 bases in between. The CDR3 extends over 14 amino acids. CDR1 is SGHVS, CDR2 FNYEAQ, per germline. CDR3 loop: CASSSNPGSYEQYF. The CDR3 bases are TGTGCCAGCAGCTCAAATCCGGGAAGCTACGAGCAGTACTTC. Full variable domain (outside the CDR3, taken from reference TRBV7-6 and TRBJ2-7): GAGVSQSPRYKVTKRGQDVALRCDPISGHVSLYWYRQALGQGPEFLTYFNYEAQQDKSGLPNDRFSAERPEGSISTLTIQRTEQRDSAMYRCASSSNPGSYEQYFGPGTRLTVT.